The present T cell receptor beta chain was sequenced within a study of T cell changes during pregnancy in multiple sclerosis. This CDR3 region has 15 residues. Germline V lookup: CDR1 SGDLS, CDR2 YYNGEE. V gave up 0 bases and J gave up 1 base, with 7 bases separating them. Sequenced by immunoSEQ multiplex PCR; TCRdb stores in-frame clones only, minus some. Among 50,000 or so clones listed, roughly 92% were seen once. The chain carries TRBV9 and TRBJ2-2; D perhaps matches TRBD1 (5 bases). Sequences were derived from CD4+ T cells from peripheral blood mononuclear cells, sampled before pregnancy. The clonotype was recovered from a female donor with multiple sclerosis, enrolled in a pregnancy study. The CDR3 loop is CASSVARENTGELFF. DNA for the CDR3: TGTGCCAGCAGCGTAGCCAGGGAGAACACCGGGGAGCTGTTTTTT.